These 17 T cell receptor beta chains were sequenced from one sample in a study of PD-1 blockade in classical Hodgkin lymphoma. Time point: cycle 4 day 1 (C4D1), after 6 weeks of nivolumab. No patient escaped relapse after autologous stem cell transplantation, and brentuximab vedotin exposure varied. Assay: immunoSEQ multiplex PCR; the TCRdb copy retains only in-frame clones and omits some. The repertoire holds 57,000 or so clones, with around 90% as singletons. Sequenced here: peripheral blood mononuclear cells (PBMCs), sampled before the fourth cycle of nivolumab. The receptors were gathered from a human donor with classical Hodgkin lymphoma.

The chain joins TRBV13 to TRBJ2-3, with D possibly matching TRBD1 (6 bases). From germline, CDR1 is PRHDT and CDR2 FYEKMQ (reference sequence). This CDR3 region has 15 residues. Trimming removed 9 bases at V and 0 bases at J, with 16 bases between. The CDR3 here is CASRFGDTSTDTQYF. Written as DNA, the CDR3 is TGTGCCAGTAGATTTGGGGACACTAGCACAGATACGCAGTATTTT.

This chain connects TRBV5-1 to TRBJ1-1; D not resolved. This CDR3 spans 16 amino acids. CDR1 and CDR2 (germline): SGHRS, YFSETQ. V was cut by 0 bases and J by 0 bases, with 12 bases left in between. The CDR3 nucleotides are TGCGCCAGCAGCTTGGAGGCAATCGGTATGAACACTGAAGCTTTCTTT. As protein: CASSLEAIGMNTEAFF.

DNA for the CDR3: TGTGGGGTACTTGCGAACACTGAAGCTTTCTTT. It codes for CGVLANTEAFF. The chain recombines TRBV28 with TRBJ1-1, with D unclear. The length of the CDR3 is 11 residues. CDR1 is MDHEN, CDR2 SYDVKM, per germline.

J is TRBJ2-7 and V is TRBV2; D unresolved. This CDR3 has 11 amino acids. From germline, CDR1 is SNHLY and CDR2 FYNNEI. V lost 2 bases and J lost 7, with 6 bases in between. The CDR3 region is CASSEFGEQYF. The CDR3 DNA reads TGTGCCAGCAGTGAATTTGGAGAGCAGTACTTC.

The chain is built from TRBV5-4 and TRBJ2-3, with a weak D call TRBD2 (5 bases). Per the germline V gene, CDR1 is SGHNT and CDR2 is YYREEE (reference sequence). CDR3 length equals 14 residues. V gave up 2 bases and J gave up 3 bases, with 10 bases separating them. CDR3 coding DNA: TGTGCCAGCAGCTTCGACTACGTTACAGATACGCAGTATTTT. As protein: CASSFDYVTDTQYF.

This clone was seen just once. The chain employs TRBV7-9 and TRBJ2-1; D unclear. Germline lookup yields CDR1 SEHNR and CDR2 FQNEAQ (reference sequence). The CDR3 consists of 14 residues. Trimming took off 5 bases at V and 3 bases at J, with 11 bases between the two ends. The CDR3 spells CASSLLLDYNEQFF. In DNA form, the CDR3 reads TGTGCCAGCAGCCTACTTCTAGACTACAATGAGCAGTTCTTC.

The chain links TRBV5-1 to TRBJ1-5; the D gene is possibly TRBD1 (6 bases). Trimming shortened V by 4 bases and J by 7 bases, and 15 bases separated the two germline ends. Germline CDR1 SGHRS, CDR2 YFSETQ. There are 14 residues in the CDR3. The CDR3 bases are TGCGCCAGCAGCCGTTATGAGGGGGGACAGCCCCAGCATTTT. Its translation: CASSRYEGGQPQHF.

This chain joins TRBV11-2 and TRBJ1-4; D is undetermined. CDR1 and CDR2 (germline): SGHAT, FQNNGV. The CDR3 runs 16 residues. Trimming removed 4 bases from V and 0 bases from J, with 12 bases in between. The CDR3 protein is CASSSGPGATNEKLFF. The CDR3, as DNA: TGTGCCAGCAGCTCCGGCCCGGGTGCAACTAATGAAAAACTGTTTTTT.

The rearrangement links TRBV6-5 to TRBJ1-5, with 9 bases identical to TRBD1. Germline CDR1 is MNHEY and CDR2 is SVGAGI. This CDR3 region has 13 residues. J gave up 5 bases and V 4 bases, and 0 bases lay outside the gene matches. The CDR3 reads CASSWDRDQPQHF. CDR3 nucleotides: TGTGCCAGCAGTTGGGACAGGGATCAGCCCCAGCATTTT.

The chain combines TRBV4-1 with TRBJ2-1; TRBD1 matches at 9 bases. CDR1 is MGHRA and CDR2 is YSYEKL in the germline V gene. J gave up 7 bases and V 4 bases, and 11 bases lay outside the gene matches. CDR3 length: 16 residues. The CDR3 here is CASSPLGTGTSNEQFF. CDR3 sequence (DNA): TGCGCCAGCAGCCCTCTGGGGACAGGGACCTCTAATGAGCAGTTCTTC.

In this sample, this clone turned up once. The genes are TRBV2 and TRBJ2-2, with a tentative D call TRBD2 (6 bases). The CDR3 is made up of 14 amino acids. Trimming left V 3 bases short and J 4 bases short, with 9 bases between. Per the germline V gene, CDR1 is SNHLY and CDR2 is FYNNEI. This CDR3 reads CASSEEGSTGELFF. DNA for the CDR3: TGTGCCAGCAGTGAGGAGGGGAGCACCGGGGAGCTGTTTTTT.

This chain links TRBV30 with TRBJ1-1; 11 positions match TRBD1. V trimming: 0 bases; J trimming: 3 bases; junction bases outside the gene matches: 0. In germline, CDR1 is GTSNPN, CDR2 SVGIG (reference sequence). The CDR3 loop spans 14 amino acids. CDR3 region: CAWSVGQGDTEAFF. Written as DNA, the CDR3 is TGTGCCTGGAGTGTGGGACAGGGGGACACTGAAGCTTTCTTT.

The chain is built from TRBV5-1 and TRBJ2-3, with 11 positions matching TRBD2. CDR3 size: 16 residues. CDR1 is SGHRS, CDR2 YFSETQ, per germline. J was trimmed by 2 bases and V by 2 bases; bases with no gene match: 4. The CDR3 region is CASSLLAGEITDTQYF. The CDR3 nucleotides are TGCGCCAGCAGCTTACTAGCGGGGGAGATCACAGATACGCAGTATTTT.

The chain carries TRBV7-8 and TRBJ1-2; maybe TRBD1 (6 bases). Germline assignment: CDR1 SGHVS and CDR2 FQNEAQ. V lost 2 bases and J lost 3, with 10 bases in between. The length of the CDR3 is 14 residues. The CDR3 DNA is TGTGCCAGCAGCTTACCAGGGGTGGACTATGGCTACACCTTC. Amino acid sequence: CASSLPGVDYGYTF.

This chain joins TRBV5-1 and TRBJ1-5, with D unresolved. Germline assignment: CDR1 SGHRS and CDR2 YFSETQ. The CDR3 has 15 amino acids. V gave up 4 bases and J gave up 0 bases, with 11 bases separating them. The CDR3 DNA follows: TGCGCCAGCAGCGTTGGGGAGGGTAGCAATCAGCCCCAGCATTTT. Encoded protein: CASSVGEGSNQPQHF.

In this sample, this clone turned up a few times. The chain combines TRBV18 with TRBJ2-3; TRBD2 aligns across 8 bases. CDR3 length: 15 amino acids. V was pared by 4 bases and J by 4 bases, with 7 bases of the junction left unmatched. CDR1 KGHSH and CDR2 LQKENI come from the germline V gene. CDR3: CASSRRGADADTQYF. The DNA of the CDR3 is TGTGCCAGCTCACGGCGGGGGGCCGACGCAGATACGCAGTATTTT.

J is TRBJ2-5 and V is TRBV28, with D possibly matching TRBD2 (6 bases). V was clipped by 5 bases and J by 1 base, with 14 bases between them. CDR1 and CDR2 from the germline V gene are MDHEN and SYDVKM. The CDR3 has 15 residues. This CDR3 reads CASSRDWRVQETQYF. CDR3 sequence (DNA): TGTGCCAGCAGTAGGGACTGGCGAGTCCAAGAGACCCAGTACTTC.